This TCR beta chain appears in the sequencing data of a study of tumor-infiltrating lymphocytes in primary liver carcinoma. Germline DNA was also extracted, with blood RNA taken from unsorted whole blood. The template, about 540 ng total RNA, yielded TCR beta cDNA made with a constant-region primer. Amplification in three nested multiplex PCR rounds with slightly modified ARM-PCR gave rise to TCR beta libraries. The two initial PCR rounds, roughly 11 cycles each, used TRBV1-TRBV30 forward and C-beta reverse primers. TCRdb recomputed calls from the multiplex PCR reads with MiXCR, one row per CDR3 protein. The sample has 310,000 or so distinct CDR3 sequences; 45% to 70% are singletons. Deletions cut 5 bases from V and 0 bases from J, with 8 bases between. The length of the CDR3 is 14 residues.

What was sequenced was peripheral blood. The TCR originated in a woman aged 25 to 39 with primary liver carcinoma and hepatitis B virus infection. This chain uses TRBV12-3 or TRBV12-4 with TRBJ1-3; no clear D. This chain's CDR3 is CASSVPSSGNTIYF. DNA of the CDR3: TGTGCCAGCAGTGTCCCGAGCTCTGGAAACACCATATATTTT.